These T cell receptor beta chains were read from a single sample in a study of Ad26.COV2.S vaccination and SARS-CoV-2 variants. This table comes from immunoSEQ multiplex PCR, and its TCRdb copy is limited to in-frame clones, with some not included. The repertoire holds 290,000 or so clones, over 75% seen once, with approximately 3.3% in the top ten. The sequences come from peripheral blood, collected in a trial of Ad26.COV2.S vaccine versus placebo. Receptor source: a person between 18 and 65 years old who received the Ad26.COV2.S COVID-19 vaccine or a placebo. CDR3s include the opening cysteine and the closing phenylalanine or tryptophan. The order of the fields is clone size, J gene, D gene, V gene, CDR3 protein, CDR3 DNA. The D gene is left open where the match is weak. Clone size is stated in some rows and not others, as once, few, many or a class when expanded.

size: NA
J: TRBJ1-5
D: NA
V: TRBV6-1
CDR3: CASSEYTERYNQPQHF
DNA: TGTGCCAGCAGTGAATATACAGAAAGGTACAATCAGCCCCAGCATTTT

size: once
J: TRBJ1-1
D: NA
V: TRBV6-5
CDR3: CASSFAGGVNTEAFF
DNA: TGTGCCAGCAGCTTCGCGGGGGGGGTGAACACTGAAGCTTTCTTT

size: NA
J: TRBJ2-1
D: TRBD1
V: TRBV2
CDR3: CASRGGQGANEQFF
DNA: TGTGCCAGCAGGGGGGGACAGGGGGCCAATGAGCAGTTCTTC

size: NA
J: TRBJ1-5
D: NA
V: TRBV12-3/TRBV12-4
CDR3: CASSFVSQPQHF
DNA: TGTGCCAGCAGTTTTGTGAGTCAGCCCCAGCATTTT

size: NA
J: TRBJ1-1
D: NA
V: TRBV30
CDR3: CAWDSDRNTEAFF
DNA: TGTGCCTGGGATTCAGACAGGAACACTGAAGCTTTCTTT

size: NA
J: TRBJ2-3
D: NA
V: TRBV5-4
CDR3: CASSQKDGTDTQYF
DNA: TGTGCCAGCAGCCAAAAAGACGGCACAGATACGCAGTATTTT

size: NA
J: TRBJ2-3
D: NA
V: TRBV4-2
CDR3: CASSQVGSQSNVDTQYF
DNA: TGTGCCAGCAGCCAAGTCGGTTCTCAGAGTAACGTAGATACGCAGTATTTT

size: NA
J: TRBJ2-7
D: TRBD1
V: TRBV10-1
CDR3: CASSLDRDYEQYF
DNA: TGCGCCAGCAGTCTAGACAGGGACTACGAGCAGTACTTC

size: once
J: TRBJ2-5
D: TRBD1
V: TRBV5-1
CDR3: CASSSQGGETQYF
DNA: TGCGCCAGCAGCTCACAGGGGGGCGAGACCCAGTACTTC

size: NA
J: TRBJ1-2
D: NA
V: TRBV5-4
CDR3: CASSLEGFGDGYTF
DNA: TGTGCCAGCAGCTTGGAAGGTTTCGGGGACGGCTACACCTTC

size: NA
J: TRBJ2-7
D: NA
V: TRBV5-4
CDR3: CASSLGAGSSYEQYF
DNA: TGTGCCAGCAGCTTGGGAGCAGGGAGCTCCTACGAGCAGTACTTC

size: NA
J: TRBJ2-2
D: TRBD1
V: TRBV24-1
CDR3: CATSDSGTVANTGELFF
DNA: TGTGCCACCAGTGATTCGGGGACAGTCGCGAACACCGGGGAGCTGTTTTTT

size: NA
J: TRBJ2-2
D: TRBD2
V: TRBV6-1
CDR3: CASSLREGGTGELFF
DNA: TGTGCCAGCAGTCTGAGGGAGGGAGGGACCGGGGAGCTGTTTTTT

size: NA
J: TRBJ2-3
D: TRBD2
V: TRBV6-2/TRBV6-3
CDR3: CASSYFGLSGRPDTQYF
DNA: TGTGCCAGCAGTTACTTCGGACTTAGCGGGAGGCCAGATACGCAGTATTTT

size: NA
J: TRBJ1-2
D: TRBD1
V: TRBV12-5
CDR3: CASGLRTGGGYTF
DNA: TGTGCTAGTGGTTTAAGGACAGGTGGAGGCTACACCTTC

size: NA
J: TRBJ2-5
D: NA
V: TRBV12-3/TRBV12-4
CDR3: CASSLQETQYF
DNA: TGTGCCAGCAGTCTGCAGGAGACCCAGTACTTC

size: NA
J: TRBJ1-1
D: TRBD1
V: TRBV29-1
CDR3: CSVDDRALEAFF
DNA: TGCAGCGTTGATGACAGGGCCCTTGAAGCTTTCTTT

size: few
J: TRBJ1-2
D: TRBD1
V: TRBV2
CDR3: CASRGPGQDGYTF
DNA: TGTGCCAGCAGGGGACCGGGACAGGATGGCTACACCTTC

size: NA
J: TRBJ2-6
D: NA
V: TRBV7-2
CDR3: CASRITNSGANVLTF
DNA: TGTGCCAGCAGGATTACAAACTCTGGGGCCAACGTCCTGACTTTC

size: NA
J: TRBJ1-1
D: NA
V: TRBV28
CDR3: CASSGSMNTEAFF
DNA: TGTGCCAGCAGCGGAAGTATGAACACTGAAGCTTTCTTT

size: NA
J: TRBJ2-7
D: NA
V: TRBV21-1
CDR3: CASSKKMDRDYANPHNYEQYF
DNA: TGTGCCAGCAGCAAAAAAATGGACCGGGACTACGCTAACCCTCACAACTACGAGCAGTACTTC

size: NA
J: TRBJ2-7
D: NA
V: TRBV11-1
CDR3: CASSPRVNPYEQYF
DNA: TGTGCCAGCAGCCCCAGGGTAAATCCCTACGAGCAGTACTTC

size: NA
J: TRBJ2-7
D: NA
V: TRBV5-6
CDR3: CASSGSGVEQYF
DNA: TGTGCCAGCAGCGGGTCAGGGGTGGAGCAGTACTTC

size: NA
J: TRBJ2-3
D: TRBD2
V: TRBV19
CDR3: CASKEYAAGSSTDTQYF
DNA: TGTGCCAGTAAAGAGTATGCAGCGGGGTCTAGCACAGATACGCAGTATTTT

size: NA
J: TRBJ2-7
D: TRBD2
V: TRBV7-3
CDR3: CASSLSGGYEQYF
DNA: TGTGCCAGCAGCTTAAGCGGGGGCTACGAGCAGTACTTC

size: NA
J: TRBJ2-3
D: NA
V: TRBV24-1
CDR3: CATSVGGSDTQYF
DNA: TGTGCCACCAGTGTGGGGGGTTCAGATACGCAGTATTTT

size: many
J: TRBJ2-1
D: NA
V: TRBV20-1
CDR3: CSATNTREQFF
DNA: TGCAGTGCTACGAACACTCGAGAGCAGTTCTTC